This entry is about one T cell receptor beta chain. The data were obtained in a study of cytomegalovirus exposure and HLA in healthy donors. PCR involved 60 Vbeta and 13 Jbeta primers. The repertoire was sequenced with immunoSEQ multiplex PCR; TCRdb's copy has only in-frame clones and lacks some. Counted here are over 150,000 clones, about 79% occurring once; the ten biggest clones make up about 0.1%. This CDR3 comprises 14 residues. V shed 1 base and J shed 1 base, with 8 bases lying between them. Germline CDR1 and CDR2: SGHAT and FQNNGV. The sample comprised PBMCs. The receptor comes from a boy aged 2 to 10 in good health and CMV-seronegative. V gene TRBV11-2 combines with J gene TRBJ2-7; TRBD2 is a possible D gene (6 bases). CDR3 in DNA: TGTGCCAGCAGCTTAGGGCGGGGTTCCTACGAGCAGTACTTC. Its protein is CASSLGRGSYEQYF.